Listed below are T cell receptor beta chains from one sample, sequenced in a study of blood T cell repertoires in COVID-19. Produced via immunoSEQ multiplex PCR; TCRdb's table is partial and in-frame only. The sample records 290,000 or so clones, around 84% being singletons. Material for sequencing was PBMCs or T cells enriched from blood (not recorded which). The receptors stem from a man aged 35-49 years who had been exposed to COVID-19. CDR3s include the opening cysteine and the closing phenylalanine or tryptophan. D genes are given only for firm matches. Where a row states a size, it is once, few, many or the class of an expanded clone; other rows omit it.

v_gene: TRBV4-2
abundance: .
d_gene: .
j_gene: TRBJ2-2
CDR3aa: CASSYNTGELFF
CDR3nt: TGTGCCAGCAGCTATAACACCGGGGAGCTGTTTTTT

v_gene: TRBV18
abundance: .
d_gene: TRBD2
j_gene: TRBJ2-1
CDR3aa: CASSPPLLAGYNEQFF
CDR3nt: TGTGCCAGCTCACCACCTCTGTTAGCGGGCTACAATGAGCAGTTCTTC

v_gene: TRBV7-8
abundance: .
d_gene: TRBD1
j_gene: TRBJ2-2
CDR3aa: CASSPPTGQGKAGELFF
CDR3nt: TGTGCCAGCAGCCCGCCGACGGGACAGGGAAAGGCCGGGGAGCTGTTTTTT

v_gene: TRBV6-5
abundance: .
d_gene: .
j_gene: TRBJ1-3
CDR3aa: CASSYRDTGNTIYF
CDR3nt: TGTGCCAGCAGTTACAGGGACACAGGAAACACCATATATTTT

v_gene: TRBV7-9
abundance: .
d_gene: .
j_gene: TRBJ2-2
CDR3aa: CASSLGGWELFF
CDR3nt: TGTGCCAGCAGCTTGGGCGGGTGGGAGCTGTTTTTT

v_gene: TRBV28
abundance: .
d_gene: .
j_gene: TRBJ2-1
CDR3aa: CASSPKTGIGEQFF
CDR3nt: TGTGCCAGCAGTCCCAAAACAGGGATCGGCGAGCAGTTCTTC

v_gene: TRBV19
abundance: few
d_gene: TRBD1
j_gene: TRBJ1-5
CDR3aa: CATGGGQGANQPQHF
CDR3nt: TGTGCCACTGGAGGCGGACAGGGCGCTAATCAGCCCCAGCATTTT

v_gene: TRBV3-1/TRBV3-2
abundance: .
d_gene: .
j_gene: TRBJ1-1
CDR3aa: CASSQGSSIKAFF
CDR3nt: TGTGCCAGCAGCCAAGGATCTAGCATTAAAGCTTTCTTT

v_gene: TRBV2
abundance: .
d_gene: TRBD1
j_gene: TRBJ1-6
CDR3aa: CASSPGGQVVSPLHF
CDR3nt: TGTGCCAGCAGTCCGGGGGGACAGGTGGTTTCACCCCTCCACTTT

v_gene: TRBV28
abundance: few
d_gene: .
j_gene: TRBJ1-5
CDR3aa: CASSSPGQTSNQPQHF
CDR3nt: TGTGCCAGCAGTTCCCCCGGACAGACTAGCAATCAGCCCCAGCATTTT

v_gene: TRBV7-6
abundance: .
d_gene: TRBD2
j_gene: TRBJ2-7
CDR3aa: CASSLGTSGSYEQYF
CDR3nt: TGTGCCAGCAGCCTGGGGACTAGCGGTTCCTACGAGCAGTACTTC

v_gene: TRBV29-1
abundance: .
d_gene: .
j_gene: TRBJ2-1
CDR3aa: CSAQGSLSSYNEQFF
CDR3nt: TGCAGCGCTCAGGGGTCGTTGAGCTCCTACAATGAGCAGTTCTTC

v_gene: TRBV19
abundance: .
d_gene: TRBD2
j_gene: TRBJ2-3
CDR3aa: CASSDGAPGTSLGGNTDTQYF
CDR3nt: TGTGCCAGTAGTGACGGAGCCCCGGGGACTAGCTTAGGAGGGAACACAGATACGCAGTATTTT

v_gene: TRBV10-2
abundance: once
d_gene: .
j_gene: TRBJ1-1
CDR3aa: CASSEGGRGRFGTEAFF
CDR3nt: TGCGCCAGCAGTGAGGGGGGCAGGGGTCGATTTGGCACTGAAGCTTTCTTT

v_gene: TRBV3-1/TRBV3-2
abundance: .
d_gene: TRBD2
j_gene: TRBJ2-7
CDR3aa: CASSQALAGVSYEQYF
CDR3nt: TGTGCCAGCAGCCAAGCACTAGCGGGAGTATCCTACGAGCAGTACTTC

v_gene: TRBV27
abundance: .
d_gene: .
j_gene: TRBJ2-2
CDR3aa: CASTDRLETGELFF
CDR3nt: TGTGCCAGCACCGACAGATTGGAGACCGGGGAGCTGTTTTTT

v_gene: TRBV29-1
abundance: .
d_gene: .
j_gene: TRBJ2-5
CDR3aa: CSAEGGTQTGTQYF
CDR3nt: TGCAGCGCTGAAGGCGGGACCCAGACCGGGACCCAGTACTTC

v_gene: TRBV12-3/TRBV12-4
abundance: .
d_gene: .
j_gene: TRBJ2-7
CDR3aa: CASKWGPRYEQYF
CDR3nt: TGTGCCAGTAAGTGGGGGCCCCGCTACGAGCAGTACTTC

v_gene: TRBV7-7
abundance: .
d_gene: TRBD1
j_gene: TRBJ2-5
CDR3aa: CASSADRGATQYF
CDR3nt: TGTGCTAGCAGCGCCGACAGGGGGGCGACCCAGTACTTC

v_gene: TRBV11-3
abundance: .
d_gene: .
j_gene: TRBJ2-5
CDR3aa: CASSLLEETQYF
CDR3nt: TGTGCCAGCAGCTTATTAGAAGAGACCCAGTACTTC

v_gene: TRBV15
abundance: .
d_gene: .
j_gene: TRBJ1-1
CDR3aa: CATSRIGLVNTEAFF
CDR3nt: TGTGCCACCAGCAGAATCGGGTTGGTGAACACTGAAGCTTTCTTT

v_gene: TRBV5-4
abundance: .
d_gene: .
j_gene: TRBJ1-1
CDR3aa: CASSPTWGGGTEAFF
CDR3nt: TGTGCCAGCAGCCCTACCTGGGGGGGAGGCACTGAAGCTTTCTTT

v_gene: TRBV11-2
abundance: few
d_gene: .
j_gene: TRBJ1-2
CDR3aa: CASRLSRGGGYTF
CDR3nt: TGTGCCAGCAGACTTTCTCGGGGGGGTGGCTACACCTTC

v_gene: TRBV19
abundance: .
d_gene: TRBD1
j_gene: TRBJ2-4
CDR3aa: CASSTGQGAIQYF
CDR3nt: TGTGCCAGTAGTACGGGACAGGGGGCAATTCAGTACTTC

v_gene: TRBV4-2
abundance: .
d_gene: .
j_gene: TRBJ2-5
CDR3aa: CASSQDPGQFWPETQYF
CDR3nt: TGTGCCAGCAGCCAAGATCCGGGACAATTTTGGCCTGAGACCCAGTACTTC

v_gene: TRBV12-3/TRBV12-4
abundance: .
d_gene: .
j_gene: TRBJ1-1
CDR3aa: CAGRGDTEAFF
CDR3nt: TGTGCAGGTCGAGGAGACACTGAAGCTTTCTTT

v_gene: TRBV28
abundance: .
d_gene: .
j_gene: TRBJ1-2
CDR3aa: CASSSAGRGYTF
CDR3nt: TGTGCCAGCAGTTCGGCAGGCAGGGGCTACACCTTC

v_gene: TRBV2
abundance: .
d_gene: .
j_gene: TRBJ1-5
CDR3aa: CASSERLYNQPQHF
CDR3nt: TGTGCCAGCAGTGAGCGACTGTACAATCAGCCCCAGCATTTT

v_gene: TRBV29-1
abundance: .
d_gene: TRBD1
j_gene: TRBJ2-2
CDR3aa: CSVRQGALNTGELFF
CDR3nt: TGCAGCGTAAGACAGGGGGCCCTGAACACCGGGGAGCTGTTTTTT

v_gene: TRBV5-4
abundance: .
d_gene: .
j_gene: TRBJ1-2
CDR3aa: CASSPRGKNYYGYTF
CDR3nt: TGTGCCAGCAGCCCGCGAGGGAAGAACTACTATGGCTACACCTTC

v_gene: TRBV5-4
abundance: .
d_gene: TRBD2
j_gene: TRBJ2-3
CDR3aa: CASSLFGSGSPSTDTQYF
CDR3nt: TGTGCCAGCAGCTTGTTTGGTAGCGGGAGCCCTAGCACAGATACGCAGTATTTT

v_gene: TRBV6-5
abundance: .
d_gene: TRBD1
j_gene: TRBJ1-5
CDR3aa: CASSGGDRGQPQHF
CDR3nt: TGTGCCAGCAGCGGCGGGGACAGGGGTCAGCCCCAGCATTTT

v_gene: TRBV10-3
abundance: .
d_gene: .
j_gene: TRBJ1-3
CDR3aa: CAVQTEGNTIYF
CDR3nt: TGTGCCGTGCAGACTGAGGGAAACACCATATATTTT

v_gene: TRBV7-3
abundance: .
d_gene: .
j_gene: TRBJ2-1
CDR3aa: CASSITGQEQFF
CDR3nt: TGTGCCAGCAGCATAACCGGACAGGAGCAGTTCTTC

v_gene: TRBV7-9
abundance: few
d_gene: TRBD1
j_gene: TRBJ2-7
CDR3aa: CASSPYRDRENEQYF
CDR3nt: TGTGCCAGCAGCCCATACCGGGACAGGGAGAACGAGCAGTACTTC